The rows below give T cell receptor beta chains drawn from one sample of a study of blood T cell repertoires in COVID-19. Sequenced by immunoSEQ multiplex PCR; TCRdb stores in-frame clones only, minus some. In the table there are around 130,000 clones, approximately 84% of which are singletons. The material sequenced was peripheral blood. The receptor set was obtained from a woman in her fifties or sixties who had recovered from COVID-19. Each CDR3 is given with its conserved first and last residue. Fields, in order: D gene, clone size, J gene, V gene, CDR3 protein, CDR3 DNA. A D gene is named only where the DNA matches it firmly. Expanded clones get a size class; other rows say once, few or many, or leave the size out.

>-|-|TRBJ2-5|TRBV9
CASSPRLWEETQYF
TGTGCCAGCAGCCCTCGACTATGGGAAGAGACCCAGTACTTC
>TRBD1|-|TRBJ2-2|TRBV19
CASSSGGSGNTGELFF
TGTGCCAGTTCTTCAGGGGGCTCGGGGAACACCGGGGAGCTGTTTTTT
>-|-|TRBJ1-2|TRBV7-9
CASSQGQNNYGYTF
TGTGCCAGCAGCCAGGGACAAAACAACTATGGCTACACCTTC
>-|once|TRBJ1-4|TRBV10-3
CAISGGDEKLFF
TGTGCCATCAGTGGGGGGGATGAAAAACTGTTTTTT
>TRBD2|-|TRBJ2-3|TRBV29-1
CSVESGGRTDTQYF
TGCAGCGTTGAATCGGGGGGGCGCACAGATACGCAGTATTTT
>-|-|TRBJ1-2|TRBV7-8
CASSLARQNYGYTF
TGTGCCAGCAGCTTAGCGCGACAGAACTATGGCTACACCTTC
>-|-|TRBJ2-2|TRBV7-3
CASSLLDSSTGELFF
TGTGCCAGCAGCCTCTTGGACAGTTCCACCGGGGAGCTGTTTTTT
>-|-|TRBJ1-3|TRBV7-8
CASSLMEGQGNTIYF
TGTGCCAGCAGCTTAATGGAGGGCCAAGGAAACACCATATATTTT
>TRBD1|once|TRBJ2-7|TRBV5-1
CASSNYRGSEQYF
TGCGCCAGCAGCAATTACAGGGGGAGCGAGCAGTACTTC
>TRBD1|-|TRBJ1-1|TRBV5-1
CASSFSGGTENEAFF
TGCGCCAGCAGCTTCTCTGGGGGGACAGAAAATGAAGCTTTCTTT
>-|-|TRBJ2-1|TRBV4-1
CASSQVGSAGNEQFF
TGCGCCAGCAGCCAAGTAGGCAGCGCGGGGAATGAGCAGTTCTTC
>-|once|TRBJ2-3|TRBV30
CAWSPRDTQYF
TGTGCCTGGAGTCCTCGAGATACGCAGTATTTT
>TRBD1|-|TRBJ1-5|TRBV7-2
CASSFTTGLDQPQHF
TGTGCCAGCAGCTTTACGACAGGGTTGGATCAGCCCCAGCATTTT